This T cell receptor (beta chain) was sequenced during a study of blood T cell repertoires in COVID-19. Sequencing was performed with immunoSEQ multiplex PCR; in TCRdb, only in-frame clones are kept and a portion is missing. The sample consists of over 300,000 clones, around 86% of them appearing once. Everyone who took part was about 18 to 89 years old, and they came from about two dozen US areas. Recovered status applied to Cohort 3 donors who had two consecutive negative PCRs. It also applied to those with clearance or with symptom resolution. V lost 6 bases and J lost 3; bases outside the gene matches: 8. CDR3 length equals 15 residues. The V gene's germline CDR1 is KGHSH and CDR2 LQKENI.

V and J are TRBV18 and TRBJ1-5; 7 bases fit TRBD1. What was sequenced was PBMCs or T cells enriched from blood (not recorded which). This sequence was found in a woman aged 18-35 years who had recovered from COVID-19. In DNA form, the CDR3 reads TGTGCCAGCTCCCCCAACAGGGGAGACAATCAGCCCCAGCATTTT. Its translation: CASSPNRGDNQPQHF.